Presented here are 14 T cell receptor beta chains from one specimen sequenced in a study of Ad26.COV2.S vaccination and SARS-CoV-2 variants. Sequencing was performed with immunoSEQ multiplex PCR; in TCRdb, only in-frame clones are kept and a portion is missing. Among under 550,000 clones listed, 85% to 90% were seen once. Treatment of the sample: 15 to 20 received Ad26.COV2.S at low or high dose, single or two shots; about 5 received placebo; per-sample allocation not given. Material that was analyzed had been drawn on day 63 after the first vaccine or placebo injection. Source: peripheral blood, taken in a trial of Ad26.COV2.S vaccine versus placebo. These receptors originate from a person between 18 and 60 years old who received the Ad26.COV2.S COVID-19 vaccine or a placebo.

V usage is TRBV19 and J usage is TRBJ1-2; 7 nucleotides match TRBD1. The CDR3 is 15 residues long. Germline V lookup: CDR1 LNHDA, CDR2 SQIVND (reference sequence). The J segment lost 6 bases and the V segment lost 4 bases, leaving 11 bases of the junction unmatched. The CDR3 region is CASSTFSGQNDGYTF. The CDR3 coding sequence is TGTGCCAGTAGTACTTTTTCGGGACAGAATGATGGCTACACCTTC.

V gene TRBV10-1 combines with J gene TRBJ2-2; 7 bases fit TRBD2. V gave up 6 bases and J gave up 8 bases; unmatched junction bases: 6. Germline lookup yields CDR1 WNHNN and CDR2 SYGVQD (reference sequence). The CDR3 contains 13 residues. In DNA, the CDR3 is TGCGCCAGCAGCGGGACTACGGGAGGGGAGCTGTTTTTT. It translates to CASSGTTGGELFF.

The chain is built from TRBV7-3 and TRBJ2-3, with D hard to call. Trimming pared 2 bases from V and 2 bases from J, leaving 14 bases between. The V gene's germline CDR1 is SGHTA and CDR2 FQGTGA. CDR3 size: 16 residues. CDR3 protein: CASSLGWLTPTDTQYF. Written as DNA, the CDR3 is TGTGCCAGCAGCTTAGGATGGCTTACCCCCACAGATACGCAGTATTTT.

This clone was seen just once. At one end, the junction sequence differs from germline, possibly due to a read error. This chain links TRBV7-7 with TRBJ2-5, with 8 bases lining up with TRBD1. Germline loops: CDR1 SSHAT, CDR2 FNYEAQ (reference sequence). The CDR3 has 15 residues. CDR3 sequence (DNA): TGTGCTAGCAGCCCGGACAGGGTGGTCCAAGAGACCCAGTACTTC. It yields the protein CASSPDRVVQETQYF.

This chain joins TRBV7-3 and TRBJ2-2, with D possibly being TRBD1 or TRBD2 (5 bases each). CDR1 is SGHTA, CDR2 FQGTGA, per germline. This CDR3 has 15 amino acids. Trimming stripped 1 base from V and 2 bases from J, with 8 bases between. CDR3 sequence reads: CASSLNGDNTGELFF. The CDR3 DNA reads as TGTGCCAGCAGCTTAAATGGGGACAACACCGGGGAGCTGTTTTTT.

CDR3 loop: CASSPRTGTNQPQHF. Written as DNA, the CDR3 is TGTGCCAGCAGTCCCAGGACTGGGACCAATCAGCCCCAGCATTTT. The rearrangement links TRBV27 to TRBJ1-5, with a weak D call TRBD1 (5 bases). V lost 5 bases and J lost 3, with 14 bases in between. This CDR3 region has 15 residues. Germline CDR1 reads MNHEY; CDR2 reads SMNVEV (reference sequence).

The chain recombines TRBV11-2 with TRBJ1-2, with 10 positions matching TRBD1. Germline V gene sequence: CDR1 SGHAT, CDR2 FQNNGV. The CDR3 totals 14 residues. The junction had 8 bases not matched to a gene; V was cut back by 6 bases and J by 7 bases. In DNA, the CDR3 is TGTGCCAGCAGGGCCGGGACAGGGGTTCTTGGCTACACCTTC. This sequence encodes CASRAGTGVLGYTF.

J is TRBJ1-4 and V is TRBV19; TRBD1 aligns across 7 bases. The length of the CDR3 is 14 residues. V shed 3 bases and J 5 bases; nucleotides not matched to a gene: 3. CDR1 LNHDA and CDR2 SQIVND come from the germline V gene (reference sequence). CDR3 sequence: CASSIVTGNEKLFF. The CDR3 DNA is TGTGCCAGTAGTATTGTGACAGGGAATGAAAAACTGTTTTTT.

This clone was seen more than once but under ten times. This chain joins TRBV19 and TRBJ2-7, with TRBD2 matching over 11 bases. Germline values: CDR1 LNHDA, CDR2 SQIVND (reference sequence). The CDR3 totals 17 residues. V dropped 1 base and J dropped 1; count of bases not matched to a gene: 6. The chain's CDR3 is CASSIASGGKESYEQYF. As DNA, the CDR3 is TGTGCCAGTAGTATAGCTAGCGGGGGGAAAGAATCCTACGAGCAGTACTTC.

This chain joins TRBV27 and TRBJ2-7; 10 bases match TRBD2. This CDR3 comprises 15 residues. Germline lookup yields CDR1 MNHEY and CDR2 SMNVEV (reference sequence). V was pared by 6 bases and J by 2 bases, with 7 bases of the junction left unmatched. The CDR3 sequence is CASSGLAAQPYEQYF. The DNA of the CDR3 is TGTGCCAGCAGCGGACTAGCGGCACAACCCTACGAGCAGTACTTC.

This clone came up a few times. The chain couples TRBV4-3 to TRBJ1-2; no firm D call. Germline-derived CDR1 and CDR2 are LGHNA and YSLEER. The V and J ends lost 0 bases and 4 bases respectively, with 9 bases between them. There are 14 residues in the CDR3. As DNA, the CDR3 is TGCGCCAGCAGCCAAGAGTCCGCAGCCTATGGCTACACCTTC. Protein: CASSQESAAYGYTF.

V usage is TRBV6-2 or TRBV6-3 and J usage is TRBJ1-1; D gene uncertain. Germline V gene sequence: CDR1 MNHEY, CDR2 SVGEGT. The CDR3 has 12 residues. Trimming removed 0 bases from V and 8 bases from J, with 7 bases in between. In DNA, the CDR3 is TGTGCCAGCAGTTACTCTAGGACGGAAGCTTTCTTT. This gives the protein CASSYSRTEAFF.

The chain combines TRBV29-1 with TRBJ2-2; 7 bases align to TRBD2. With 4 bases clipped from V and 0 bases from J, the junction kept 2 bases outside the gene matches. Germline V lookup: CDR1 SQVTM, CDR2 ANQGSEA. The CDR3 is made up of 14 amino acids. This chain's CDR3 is CSVGRGSNTGELFF. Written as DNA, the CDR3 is TGCAGCGTTGGGCGGGGGTCGAACACCGGGGAGCTGTTTTTT.

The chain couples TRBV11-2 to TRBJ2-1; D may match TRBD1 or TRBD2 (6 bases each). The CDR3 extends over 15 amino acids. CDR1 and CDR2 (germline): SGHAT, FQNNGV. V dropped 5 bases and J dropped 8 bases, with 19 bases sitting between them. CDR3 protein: CASSRFVGGSDEQFF. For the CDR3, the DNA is TGTGCCAGCAGCCGTTTTGTGGGGGGCAGTGATGAGCAGTTCTTC.